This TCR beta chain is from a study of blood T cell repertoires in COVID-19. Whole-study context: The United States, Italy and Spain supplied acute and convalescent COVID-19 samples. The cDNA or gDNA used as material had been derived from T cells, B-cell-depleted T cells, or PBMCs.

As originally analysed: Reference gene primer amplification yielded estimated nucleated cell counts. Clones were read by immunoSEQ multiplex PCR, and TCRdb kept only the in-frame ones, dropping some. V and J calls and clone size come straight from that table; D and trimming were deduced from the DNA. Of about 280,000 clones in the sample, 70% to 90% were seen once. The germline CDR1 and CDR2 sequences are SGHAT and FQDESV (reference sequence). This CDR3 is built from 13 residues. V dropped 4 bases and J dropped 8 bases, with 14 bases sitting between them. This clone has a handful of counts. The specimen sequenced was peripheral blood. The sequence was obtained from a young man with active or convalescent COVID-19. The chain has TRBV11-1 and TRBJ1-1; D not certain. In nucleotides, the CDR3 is TGTGCCAGCAGCTCAACCGTTAGAGAAGAAGCTTTCTTT. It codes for CASSSTVREEAFF.